This T cell receptor (beta chain) appears in the sequencing data of a study of T cell repertoires in cytomegalovirus infection. Study background: Public TCR beta signature analysis indicated the presence of both CMV infection and matching HLA type. Notes on the study in general: Of the TCR beta families, the public ones yielded a cumulative frequency that identified carriers of CMV plus the relevant HLA.

The ends were cut back, 1 base at V and 7 bases at J, with 15 bases in the middle. The V gene's germline CDR1 is SNHLY and CDR2 FYNNEI. CDR3 length: 15 amino acids. TCRdb reanalysed the reads using MiXCR and keeps one entry per CDR3 protein. Found here are 80,000 to 95,000 distinct CDR3 sequences, 29% of them singletons; the top ten hold roughly 71%. This clonotype was observed a few times. What it recognizes is unknown. This receptor was identified in a human donor in good health (CMV status not recorded). Some clones in this sample may be carry-over from other donors' samples. Sequences were derived from CD8+ T cells from cultured PBMCs, sampled from culture after CMV antigen stimulation. J is TRBJ2-3 and V is TRBV2; D could derive from TRBD1 or TRBD2 (5 bases each). The CDR3 region has the DNA TGTGCCAGCAGTGAAGGGAGCACCGGGGCATATACGCAGTATTTT. Encoded protein: CASSEGSTGAYTQYF.